The clone carrying this TCR beta chain showed up just a few times. Its antigen remains unidentified. Each donor supplied 8 to 10 milliliters of peripheral blood. A second PCR, run for about 6 to 11 cycles, used a sample-barcoded 5' primer plus a J-beta primer mix. TCRdb called the 5' RACE reads again in MiXCR, with one record for every CDR3 protein. The table has approximately 800,000 distinct CDR3 sequences, 50% to 65% seen once. These data are taken from a study of blood T cells in healthy people across ages. Findings of the study overall: In older individuals, TCR beta diversity per million T cells was lower, falling roughly linearly with age.

Sequencing was performed on blood. This clonotype was sampled from a man older than 75 in good health.

This CDR3 is CASSTTGVAKNIQYF. CDR3 coding DNA: TGTGCCAGCAGCACGACAGGGGTGGCCAAAAACATTCAGTACTTC. The rearrangement uses TRBV7-9 and TRBJ2-4, with 8 bases matching TRBD1. J lost 1 base, V lost 5 bases, and 4 bases had no gene match. CDR3 length equals 15 residues. CDR1 is SEHNR, CDR2 FQNEAQ, per germline (reference sequence).